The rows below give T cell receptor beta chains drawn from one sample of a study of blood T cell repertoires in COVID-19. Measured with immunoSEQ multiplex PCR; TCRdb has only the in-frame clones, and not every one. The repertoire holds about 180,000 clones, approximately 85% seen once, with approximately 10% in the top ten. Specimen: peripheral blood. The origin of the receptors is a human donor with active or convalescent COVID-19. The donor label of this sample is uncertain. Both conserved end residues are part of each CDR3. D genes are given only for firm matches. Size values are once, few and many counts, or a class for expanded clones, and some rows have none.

TGTGCCAGCAGCTTAGTAGAAAGCGGGAGGCCCGATACGCAGTATTTT,CASSLVESGRPDTQYF,TRBV7-6,TRBJ2-3,NA,TRBD2
TGCGCCAGCGGGATGACAGGGGTCGACTATGGCTACACCTTC,CASGMTGVDYGYTF,TRBV5-1,TRBJ1-2,NA,TRBD1
TGTGCCAGCAGCTTACAGGGGGCCGGCTGGGGCTACACCTTC,CASSLQGAGWGYTF,TRBV7-9,TRBJ1-2,NA,TRBD1
TGTGCCAGTAGTGATGGCGGGAGCATGGGTGAGCAGTTCTTC,CASSDGGSMGEQFF,TRBV19,TRBJ2-1,NA,TRBD2
TGTGCTAGTGCCTTCCCTAACCAACACAATGAGCAGTTCTTC,CASAFPNQHNEQFF,TRBV12-5,TRBJ2-1,NA,NA
TGTGCCTGGAGCGAACTCTACCGGACAGCCACTCGTCGGTATGGCTACACCTTC,CAWSELYRTATRRYGYTF,TRBV30,TRBJ1-2,NA,NA
TGTGCCAGCAGCCATTTACGCCCGTCGAGGGGCTACACCTTC,CASSHLRPSRGYTF,TRBV14,TRBJ1-2,NA,NA
TGTGCCAGCAGCGTAGGAGCCACTAATGAAAAACTGTTTTTT,CASSVGATNEKLFF,TRBV6-5,TRBJ1-4,NA,NA
TGTGCCAGTAGTCCTGGACAGGGGAGATTCGCCCACGAGCAGTACTTC,CASSPGQGRFAHEQYF,TRBV19,TRBJ2-7,NA,TRBD1
TGTGCCAGTATTCGGGAGGGTTTGCCTGCGGCCACCGGGGAGCTGTTTTTT,CASIREGLPAATGELFF,TRBV19,TRBJ2-2,NA,TRBD2
TGTGCCAGCAGAGCCGGGACAGTTAATGAAAAACTGTTTTTT,CASRAGTVNEKLFF,TRBV28,TRBJ1-4,few,TRBD1
TGCGCCAGCAGGGAGGGGGGGGGCGTGAATAATTCACCCCTCCACTTT,CASREGGGVNNSPLHF,TRBV10-2,TRBJ1-6,NA,NA
TGTGCCAGCAGCGGAGGGACTAGCGGGGGCGGGGAGACCCAGTACTTC,CASSGGTSGGGETQYF,TRBV5-4,TRBJ2-5,once,TRBD2
TGCAGTGCTAGAGGGGCGGAGCAGTTCTTC,CSARGAEQFF,TRBV20-1,TRBJ2-1,NA,NA
TGTGCCAGCAGTTACTCGCAGGACAGGGTAGAGGGCTACACCTTC,CASSYSQDRVEGYTF,TRBV6-5,TRBJ1-2,NA,TRBD1
TGTGCCAGTAGTATCAGAAGGACTAGCGGGATTTACGAGCAGTACTTC,CASSIRRTSGIYEQYF,TRBV19,TRBJ2-7,NA,TRBD2
TGTGCCAGTAGTATTTGGACAGGGGGCTCCGATGGCTACACCTTC,CASSIWTGGSDGYTF,TRBV19,TRBJ1-2,NA,TRBD1
TGTGCCAGCAGTCCCGGGAAAAGAGTCGAGTTAGCGGGACTAGTGAATGAGCAGTTCTTC,CASSPGKRVELAGLVNEQFF,TRBV6-6,TRBJ2-1,NA,TRBD2
TGTGCCAGCAGCTTGGGTCCGACAGGGGTGGGCACTGAAGCTTTCTTT,CASSLGPTGVGTEAFF,TRBV13,TRBJ1-1,once,TRBD1
TGTGCCGCGGGGCGGGGGGTCTACGAGCAGTACTTC,CAAGRGVYEQYF,TRBV6-5,TRBJ2-7,NA,TRBD2
TGTGCCAGCAGTTTGACAGGGTCGGTTGGTGGAACTGAAGCTTTCTTT,CASSLTGSVGGTEAFF,TRBV6-5,TRBJ1-1,NA,TRBD1
TGTGCCAGCAAAACGACAGGGGGCACTGAAGCTTTCTTT,CASKTTGGTEAFF,TRBV5-4,TRBJ1-1,NA,TRBD1
TGCGCCAGCAGCCAAGAAAATGTGGCTAGCAGGGAGACCCAGTACTTC,CASSQENVASRETQYF,TRBV4-3,TRBJ2-5,NA,NA
TGTGCCAGCAGCCAAGATTCCGTGAACACTGAAGCTTTCTTT,CASSQDSVNTEAFF,TRBV14,TRBJ1-1,NA,NA
TGCAGCGTTGGGGGAGGTGGAAAAGAGACCCAGTACTTC,CSVGGGGKETQYF,TRBV29-1,TRBJ2-5,few,NA
TGTGCCACCAGCAGAGTTCTGGGGCGAGGGGGTGAAAAACTGTTTTTT,CATSRVLGRGGEKLFF,TRBV15,TRBJ1-4,once,NA
TGTGCCTGGAGTGGAGGTTCCTATAATTCACCCCTCCACTTT,CAWSGGSYNSPLHF,TRBV30,TRBJ1-6,NA,NA
TGTGCCTGGTGTTGGCCATTTGGGAGGGCACGGACTGAAGCTTTCTTT,CAWCWPFGRARTEAFF,TRBV30,TRBJ1-1,NA,NA
TGTGCCAGCAGTTCCCTACATACCGGGACATCCTATACGCAGTATTTT,CASSSLHTGTSYTQYF,TRBV6-2/TRBV6-3,TRBJ2-3,NA,NA
TGTGCCAGTAGTCAGAGACAAACTGCTAACTATGGCTACACCTTC,CASSQRQTANYGYTF,TRBV19,TRBJ1-2,NA,NA
TGCGCCAGCAGCCGCGACTCGGGACAGAAGTCCTACGAGCAGTACTTC,CASSRDSGQKSYEQYF,TRBV5-1,TRBJ2-7,once,TRBD1
TGTGCCAGCAGCTTGGCAGCGGACAGGGTCCAAGAGACCCAGTACTTC,CASSLAADRVQETQYF,TRBV5-6,TRBJ2-5,NA,TRBD1
TGTGCCAGCAGCTCGGGACAGATTCTCTATGGCTACACCTTC,CASSSGQILYGYTF,TRBV7-9,TRBJ1-2,NA,TRBD1
TGTGCCAGCAGCCAAGGGTGGGACAGGGGGAAGTTGACCAATCAGCCCCAGCATTTT,CASSQGWDRGKLTNQPQHF,TRBV4-2,TRBJ1-5,once,TRBD1
TGTGCCAGCAGTTCCCCATACTATGGCTACACCTTC,CASSSPYYGYTF,TRBV28,TRBJ1-2,once,NA
TGTGCCAGCAGCTTCACAGATGCAACTAATGAAAAACTGTTTTTT,CASSFTDATNEKLFF,TRBV6-5,TRBJ1-4,NA,NA
TGTGCCAGCAGCCCGGACAGGGAAGGGGCTGAAGCTTTCTTT,CASSPDREGAEAFF,TRBV5-4,TRBJ1-1,NA,TRBD1
TGTGCCAGCACTAGACAGGGTTACAATGAGCAGTTCTTC,CASTRQGYNEQFF,TRBV25-1,TRBJ2-1,NA,TRBD1
TGCGCCAGCAGCTTGACCTGGGGGCTGCAAGAGACCCAGTACTTC,CASSLTWGLQETQYF,TRBV5-1,TRBJ2-5,NA,NA
TGTGCCACGGGGACGGGGGGACAGAACACCGGGGAGCTGTTTTTT,CATGTGGQNTGELFF,TRBV28,TRBJ2-2,NA,NA
TGTGCCAGCAGCTTAGGAGCCTACAATGAGCAGTTCTTC,CASSLGAYNEQFF,TRBV7-2,TRBJ2-1,once,NA
TGTGCCAGCAGCTCAACGGGACTCCTGAAAGAGACCCAGTACTTC,CASSSTGLLKETQYF,TRBV7-9,TRBJ2-5,few,NA
TGTGCCAGCAGCCCGACTAGCGGGAGGAGCTCCTACAATGAGCAGTTCTTC,CASSPTSGRSSYNEQFF,TRBV7-9,TRBJ2-1,NA,TRBD2
TGTGCCAGCAGCTTGATGGTAGCGGGGGGCCCAGGCACAGATACGCAGTATTTT,CASSLMVAGGPGTDTQYF,TRBV5-4,TRBJ2-3,NA,TRBD2
TGTGCCAGCAGCCAGGTGGGAAACACCATATATTTT,CASSQVGNTIYF,TRBV5-4,TRBJ1-3,few,NA
TGTGCCAGCAGCTTAGACAGGGGACACGATGGCTACACCTTC,CASSLDRGHDGYTF,TRBV7-9,TRBJ1-2,NA,TRBD1
TGCGCCAGCAGCCAAGATCGAGTTACCGACAGGGCCAACTATGGCTACACCTTC,CASSQDRVTDRANYGYTF,TRBV4-3,TRBJ1-2,few,TRBD1
TGCGCCAGCAGCTTTACAGCAAGTGGCACTGAAGCTTTCTTT,CASSFTASGTEAFF,TRBV5-1,TRBJ1-1,NA,NA
TGTGCCAGCGCAAACGGTCGGGTCCGCACCGGGGAGCTGTTTTTT,CASANGRVRTGELFF,TRBV2,TRBJ2-2,NA,NA
TGTGCCAGCACCCCAAACCCAGGAGAGACCCAGTACTTC,CASTPNPGETQYF,TRBV6-5,TRBJ2-5,NA,NA
TGTGCCAGTAGTCTTAGAGGAGAGACCCAGTACTTC,CASSLRGETQYF,TRBV19,TRBJ2-5,NA,NA
TGTGCCAGCAGCCCGACGACAGGGCTCCCTGGAAACACCATATATTTT,CASSPTTGLPGNTIYF,TRBV14,TRBJ1-3,NA,TRBD1
TGCGCCAGCAGTGAGGCCAGGGACTATGGCTACACCTTC,CASSEARDYGYTF,TRBV10-1,TRBJ1-2,once,NA
TGTGCCAGCAGCCGACAGGGGAATAGTAAGCAGTACTTC,CASSRQGNSKQYF,TRBV6-5,TRBJ2-7,NA,TRBD1
TGTGCCAGTAGTACAGGGGGAGTTAATGAAAAACTGTTTTTT,CASSTGGVNEKLFF,TRBV19,TRBJ1-4,NA,TRBD1
TGTGCCAGCAGCTCGGGACTAGCAGAGACCCAGTACTTC,CASSSGLAETQYF,TRBV7-2,TRBJ2-5,NA,TRBD2
TGTGCCTGGAGTGTATACGGTACCACTGAAGCTTTCTTT,CAWSVYGTTEAFF,TRBV30,TRBJ1-1,NA,NA
TGTGCCAGCAGCCTCGTTGTTCTCGGTTCACCCCTCCACTTT,CASSLVVLGSPLHF,TRBV5-4,TRBJ1-6,NA,NA
TGTGCTAGTGGTTCACGCGTACTAGCGGGGAATCTCTACGAGCAGTACTTC,CASGSRVLAGNLYEQYF,TRBV12-5,TRBJ2-7,NA,TRBD2
TGTGCCAGCAGTTACCCCCCCGGGGGAGTCCAAGAGACCCAGTACTTC,CASSYPPGGVQETQYF,TRBV6-2/TRBV6-3,TRBJ2-5,NA,NA